The clone carrying this T cell receptor (beta chain) occurred a few times. Its antigen remains unknown. Roughly 9.5 milliliters of peripheral blood were drawn from each donor into EDTA-treated tubes. This sample is drawn from a study of blood T cells in healthy people across ages. Regarding the study as a whole: Across the age range, TCR beta diversity per million T cells fell in a roughly linear way. The study found TCR beta diversity correlated strongly with naive T cell percentage.

CDR3 length equals 14 residues. Germline V gene lookup returns CDR1 SNHLY and CDR2 FYNNEI. The authors ran a second PCR of roughly 6 to 11 cycles using a sample-barcoded 5' primer and a J-beta primer mix. The template-switch adaptor, which had 12 random nucleotides, put a tag on each cDNA molecule. From the 5' RACE reads, TCRdb called clonotypes with MiXCR, one entry per CDR3 protein. Of over 1,300,000 distinct CDR3 sequences listed, 59% are singletons. The V call is TRBV2, the J call TRBJ2-4, with 7 bases matching TRBD1. The J call may be mistaken, given a closer DNA end match to TRBJ2-5. The sample taken for sequencing was blood. This clonotype was obtained from a man between 18 and 35 years old in good health. CDR3 bases: TGTGCCAGCTTAGGGGGCGAGAAGAAAGAGACCCAGTACTTC. Protein sequence: CASLGGEKKETQYF.